Following are 25 T cell receptor beta chains from one sample sequenced in a study of neurological immune-mediated disorders. TCRdb processed the 5' RACE reads anew with MiXCR; each CDR3 protein has one entry. The sample records 100,000 to 150,000 distinct CDR3 sequences, roughly 3.2% being singletons. The sample consisted of PBMCs. The receptors shown here come from a woman aged 30 to 39 with multiple sclerosis.

At least ten counts were recorded for this clonotype. The chain couples TRBV20-1 to TRBJ1-4, with a tentative D call TRBD1 (6 bases). Trimming cost V 2 bases and J 8 bases, with 18 bases left between them. The CDR3 consists of 15 residues. Germline V gene lookup returns CDR1 DFQATT and CDR2 SNEGSKA (reference sequence). The CDR3 reads CSARKQGRELEKLFF. In DNA, the CDR3 is TGCAGTGCTAGAAAACAGGGAAGGGAGTTGGAAAAACTGTTTTTT.

This clonotype occurred a few times. A read error is possible here, since a much larger clone lies one base away. The CDR3 DNA follows: TGTGCCTGGACCAGTGGCAATCAGCACCAGCATTTT. It translates to CAWTSGNQHQHF. V usage is TRBV30 and J usage is TRBJ1-5; D is unclear. The CDR3 totals 12 residues. Germline-derived CDR1 and CDR2 are GTSNPN and SVGIG (reference sequence).

This clonotype was seen many times. The chain couples TRBV14 to TRBJ1-2, with TRBD1 matching 8 bases. The CDR3 totals 13 residues. Trimming at V came to 4 bases and at J to 8 bases, leaving 6 bases not matched to a gene. Per the germline V gene, CDR1 is SGHDN and CDR2 is FVKESK. DNA for the CDR3: TGTGCCAGCAGCCGAAGACAGGGGAGAGGCTACACCTTC. Translating it yields CASSRRQGRGYTF.

In its sample, this clonotype was seen many times. This rearrangement joins TRBV6-5 to TRBJ2-5; TRBD2 matches 15 bases. Germline V gene sequence: CDR1 MNHEY, CDR2 SVGAGI. This CDR3 contains 17 residues. The V gene end was trimmed by 0 bases and the J gene end by 5 bases; junction bases not matched to a gene: 4. CDR3: CASSYSWTSGGVETQYF. The CDR3 region has the DNA TGTGCCAGCAGTTACTCTTGGACTAGCGGGGGGGTGGAGACCCAGTACTTC.

This clonotype showed up many times. The V call is TRBV10-3, the J call TRBJ1-2; 8 nucleotides match TRBD1. CDR1 and CDR2 (germline): ENHRY, SYGVKD. The CDR3 is 15 amino acids. The V segment lost 4 bases and the J segment 4 bases; nucleotides outside the gene matches: 8. CDR3 region: CAISGVQGEVYGYTF. CDR3 sequence (DNA): TGTGCCATCAGTGGCGTACAGGGGGAGGTCTATGGCTACACCTTC.

This clonotype showed up many times. V usage is TRBV5-1 and J usage is TRBJ2-1; D is perhaps TRBD1 (6 bases). V lost 4 bases and J lost 5, with 19 bases in between. This CDR3 has 16 amino acids. CDR1 and CDR2 from the germline V gene are SGHRS and YFSETQ. The CDR3 sequence is CASSPGTGMGDNEQFF. In DNA, the CDR3 is TGCGCCAGCAGCCCTGGAACAGGGATGGGCGACAATGAGCAGTTCTTC.

This clonotype was counted at least ten times. This chain links TRBV7-8 with TRBJ2-3; 9 nucleotides line up with TRBD1. Germline CDR1 is SGHVS and CDR2 is FQNEAQ. The CDR3 is 15 amino acids. Losses at the gene ends were 3 bases for V and 4 bases for J; bases not matched to a gene: 5. The CDR3 reads CASSLYRGQADTQYF. The CDR3 DNA sequence: TGTGCCAGCAGCTTGTACAGGGGGCAGGCAGATACGCAGTATTTT.

The table lists this clonotype with many counts. The rearrangement joins TRBV11-2 to TRBJ2-1, with 14 bases lining up with TRBD2. CDR1 SGHAT and CDR2 FQNNGV come from the germline V gene. J gave up 7 bases and V 4 bases, and 6 bases lay outside the gene matches. This CDR3 is 16 amino acids long. The CDR3 is CASSSAGTSGSNEQFF. CDR3 DNA sequence: TGTGCCAGCAGCTCCGCCGGGACTAGCGGGAGTAATGAGCAGTTCTTC.

The chain has TRBV5-1 and TRBJ2-6; D uncertain. With 10 bases removed from V and 4 bases from J, the gap between germline ends came to 15 bases. CDR3 size: 14 residues. Germline V gene data show CDR1 as SGHRS and CDR2 as YFSETQ. The CDR3 loop is CAARAGLGANVLTF. CDR3 coding DNA: TGCGCCGCCCGGGCTGGGCTAGGGGCCAACGTCCTGACTTTC.

There are many counts of this clonotype. The rearrangement uses TRBV20-1 and TRBJ2-3, with 7 bases identical to TRBD2. This CDR3 comprises 15 residues. J was trimmed by 1 base and V by 3 bases; bases with no gene match: 7. Germline V CDR1 and CDR2: DFQATT, SNEGSKA (reference sequence). The CDR3 DNA reads as TGCAGTGCTAGCGGGAGGCTGATTGGCACAGATACGCAGTATTTT. This encodes CSASGRLIGTDTQYF.

This clonotype showed up many times. The genes are TRBV6-5 and TRBJ1-2, with 9 positions matching TRBD1. The CDR3 extends over 15 amino acids. V lost 0 bases, J lost 4 bases, and 3 bases stayed unmatched. CDR1 and CDR2 (germline): MNHEY, SVGAGI. CDR3 in DNA: TGTGCCAGCAGTTACTCGACAGGGGGTATCTATGGCTACACCTTC. Translating gives CASSYSTGGIYGYTF.

This clonotype was detected ten times or more. CDR3 coding DNA: TGTGCCAGTAGTACGGAAGGGGAAGGAAGCTACGAGCAGTACTTC. Residues: CASSTEGEGSYEQYF. The chain employs TRBV19 and TRBJ2-7; the D gene is possibly TRBD1 (5 bases). Trimming shortened V by 4 bases and J by 3 bases, and 16 bases separated the two germline ends. From germline, CDR1 is LNHDA and CDR2 SQIVND (reference sequence). This CDR3 has 15 amino acids.

This clonotype was counted ten times or more. The chain is built from TRBV29-1 and TRBJ1-6, with a possible D match to TRBD1 (5 bases). The CDR3 runs 13 residues. The V gene lost 7 bases and the J gene lost 5 bases, with 12 bases spanning the gap. Germline V gene lookup returns CDR1 SQVTM and CDR2 ANQGSEA. The CDR3 spells CSAKGDHNSPLHF. CDR3 nucleotide sequence: TGCAGCGCCAAAGGGGACCATAATTCACCCCTCCACTTT.

This clonotype was recorded at least ten times. J is TRBJ1-1 and V is TRBV29-1; D gene unclear. The CDR3 has 12 amino acids. Between the trimmed V and J ends, which lost 7 bases and 7 bases, there was a span of 16 bases. From germline, CDR1 is SQVTM and CDR2 ANQGSEA. The DNA of the CDR3 is TGCAGCGGAATAGCCCTAGGCGATGAAGCTTTCTTT. Translating it yields CSGIALGDEAFF.

This clonotype was recorded at least ten times. The chain carries TRBV20-1 and TRBJ1-4; no clear D gene. The CDR3 extends over 14 amino acids. The V end lost 1 base, the J end lost 5 bases, and 11 bases lay between the germline ends. Germline V gives CDR1 DFQATT, CDR2 SNEGSKA (reference sequence). CDR3 DNA sequence: TGCAGTGCTAGAGTAGACAATTGGAATGAAAAACTGTTTTTT. Protein product: CSARVDNWNEKLFF.

This clonotype was observed many times. The chain couples TRBV20-1 to TRBJ2-5, with D perhaps matching TRBD1 or TRBD2 (6 bases each). The CDR3 totals 12 residues. Germline V gene lookup returns CDR1 DFQATT and CDR2 SNEGSKA (reference sequence). V was pared by 4 bases and J by 3 bases, with 9 bases between. The CDR3 is CSAIRGEETQYF. DNA of the CDR3: TGCAGTGCTATTAGGGGGGAAGAGACCCAGTACTTC.

This clonotype has a count of ten or more. The V and J genes are TRBV20-1 and TRBJ1-5; 7 bases are a match to TRBD1. V was pared by 2 bases and J by 3 bases, with 4 bases of the junction left unmatched. This CDR3 is built from 14 residues. Germline-derived CDR1 and CDR2 are DFQATT and SNEGSKA (reference sequence). The CDR3 region is CSARTGANNQPQHF. CDR3 bases: TGCAGTGCTAGAACAGGGGCCAACAATCAGCCCCAGCATTTT.

This clonotype was seen ten or more times. The rearrangement uses TRBV4-3 and TRBJ2-5; maybe TRBD2 (5 bases). The CDR3 consists of 17 residues. Germline CDR1 is LGHNA and CDR2 is YSLEER. V was shortened by 0 bases and J by 5 bases, with 19 bases between the two germline ends. CDR3 protein: CASSQDFRLLGGETQYF. In DNA form, the CDR3 reads TGCGCCAGCAGCCAAGATTTTAGGTTACTAGGTGGGGAGACCCAGTACTTC.

This clonotype appeared many times. V and J are TRBV20-1 and TRBJ2-1, with a weak D call TRBD2 (6 bases). V was pared by 3 bases and J by 9 bases, with 15 bases between. This CDR3 contains 13 residues. The germline gives CDR1 DFQATT, CDR2 SNEGSKA (reference sequence). In nucleotides, the CDR3 is TGCAGTGCTAGCGCGGGGATTGGGAGTGAGCAGTTCTTC. Its translation: CSASAGIGSEQFF.

This clonotype was seen ten or more times. This chain connects TRBV5-1 to TRBJ1-1, with D uncertain. There are 12 residues in the CDR3. V shed 1 base and J shed 0 bases, with 1 base lying between them. Germline lookup yields CDR1 SGHRS and CDR2 YFSETQ. This CDR3 reads CASSLLNTEAFF. The CDR3 nucleotides read TGCGCCAGCAGCTTGCTGAACACTGAAGCTTTCTTT.

This clonotype was recorded at least ten times. J is TRBJ1-1 and V is TRBV5-1, with 10 bases matching TRBD1. Germline values: CDR1 SGHRS, CDR2 YFSETQ. The CDR3 runs 15 residues. V was clipped by 0 bases and J by 5 bases; unmatched bases: 4. The CDR3, as DNA: TGCGCCAGCAGCTTGGGACAGGGGGCGGTGACTGAAGCTTTCTTT. Protein: CASSLGQGAVTEAFF.

This clonotype was seen repeatedly, ten times or more. This chain uses TRBV20-1 with TRBJ1-2, with D perhaps TRBD1 (5 bases). Germline V gene data show CDR1 as DFQATT and CDR2 as SNEGSKA (reference sequence). With 0 bases removed from V and 0 bases from J, the gap between germline ends came to 11 bases. The CDR3 covers 15 residues. The CDR3 DNA reads as TGCAGTGCTAGAGACCCGGGACGGTCTAACTATGGCTACACCTTC. Translated, it gives CSARDPGRSNYGYTF.

This clonotype was counted many times. The V call is TRBV5-5, the J call TRBJ1-2; no definite D call. V was cut by 7 bases and J by 10 bases, with 14 bases left in between. The CDR3 totals 11 residues. CDR1 and CDR2 (germline): SGHKS, YYEKEE (reference sequence). The CDR3 spells CASPRVGFYTF. CDR3 DNA sequence: TGTGCCAGCCCAAGGGTCGGCTTCTACACCTTC.

This clonotype was seen more than once but under ten times. The chain recombines TRBV20-1 with TRBJ2-3; D call uncertain. CDR3 length: 13 amino acids. The V gene's germline CDR1 is DFQATT and CDR2 SNEGSKA (reference sequence). The ends were cut back, 2 bases at V and 1 base at J, with 7 bases in the middle. For the CDR3, the DNA is TGCAGTGCTAGACGAGCCGGCACAGATACGCAGTATTTT. Residues: CSARRAGTDTQYF.

This clonotype was recorded at least ten times. J is TRBJ2-5 and V is TRBV20-1, with D uncertain. Trimming cost V 6 bases and J 2 bases, with 19 bases left between them. CDR1 and CDR2 (germline): DFQATT, SNEGSKA (reference sequence). CDR3 length: 15 amino acids. CDR3 region: CSAEPSRRQQETQYF. The CDR3 coding sequence is TGCAGTGCGGAGCCAAGCCGACGGCAGCAAGAGACCCAGTACTTC.